This T cell receptor beta chain was sequenced during a study of T cells in Graves' hyperthyroidism and ophthalmopathy. V was pared by 6 bases and J by 5 bases, with 9 bases of the junction left unmatched. The CDR3 loop spans 15 amino acids. CDR1 is SGHAT and CDR2 is FQNNGV in the germline V gene. TCR beta CDR3 regions were amplified from RNA. HTBI primers drove first-round RT-PCR of the TCR CDR3. TCRdb used MiXCR to reprocess the multiplex PCR reads, holding one entry per CDR3 protein. Of 300,000 to 450,000 distinct CDR3 sequences in the sample, about 16% were seen once. This clonotype was seen many times.

This clonotype was obtained from a woman aged 30 to 39 with Graves' hyperthyroidism. The specimen was blood. This chain connects TRBV11-2 to TRBJ2-5; 10 bases align to TRBD1. This chain's CDR3 is CASSPGTGVWETQYF. CDR3 DNA: TGTGCCAGCAGTCCCGGGACAGGGGTCTGGGAGACCCAGTACTTC.